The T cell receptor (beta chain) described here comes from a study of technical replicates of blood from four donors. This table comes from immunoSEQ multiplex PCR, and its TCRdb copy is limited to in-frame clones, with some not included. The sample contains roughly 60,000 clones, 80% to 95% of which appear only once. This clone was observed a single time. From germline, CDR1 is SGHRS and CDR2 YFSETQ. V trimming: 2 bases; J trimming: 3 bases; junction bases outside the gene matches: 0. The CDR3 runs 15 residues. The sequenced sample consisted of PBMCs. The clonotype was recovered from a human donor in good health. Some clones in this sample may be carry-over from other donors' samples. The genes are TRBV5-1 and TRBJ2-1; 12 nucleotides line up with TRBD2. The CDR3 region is CASSLLAGGYNEQFF. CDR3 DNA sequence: TGCGCCAGCAGCTTACTAGCGGGGGGCTACAATGAGCAGTTCTTC.